This entry is about one T cell receptor beta chain. The antigen remains unidentified. The CDR3 length is 15 residues. The ends were cut back, 2 bases at V and 2 bases at J, with 10 bases in the middle. CDR1 MDHEN and CDR2 SYDVKM come from the germline V gene. Assay: immunoSEQ multiplex PCR; the TCRdb copy retains only in-frame clones and omits some. Of roughly 1,800,000 clones in the sample, less than 95% were seen once. This record belongs to a study of shared clonotypes between healthy human individuals. Study as a whole: Used for every donor were three CD4 naive, three CD4 memory, two CD8 naive and one CD8 memory plate. Notes on the study in general: Shared clonotypes: approximately 5.3% naive CD4, approximately 3.4% naive CD8, roughly 2.2% memory CD4, about 0.41% memory CD8. Rarefaction analysis demonstrated incomplete sorted-subset sequencing notwithstanding large depth. Researchers sampled blood only, noting tissue repertoires likely differ.

CD45RO negativity and positive selection for CCR7 defined naive CD8 cells, a population that excluded terminally differentiated effector memory CD45RA+ cells. Sequenced: naive CD8+ T cells sorted from blood. The chain has TRBV28 and TRBJ2-1; perhaps D is TRBD1 or TRBD2 (5 bases each). The receptor was isolated from a man between 18 and 29 years old in good health. CDR3 loop: CASSLGGDPYNEQFF. The DNA of the CDR3 is TGTGCCAGCAGTTTAGGGGGAGACCCCTACAATGAGCAGTTCTTC.